Sequencing of this TCR beta chain was carried out in a study of CD8+CD57+ T cells in acquired aplastic anemia. Study-wide background: When averaged, DNA from sorted CD4+ and CD8+ cells came to approximately 3.2 ug.

Notes on this clonotype: Its antigen is not known. At one of its ends the junction is not consistent with the germline gene, which may arise from a read error.

General study points: Patients showed no significant difference from controls in CD8+ Simpson's diversity. The same twenty-nine CD8+ CDR3 sequences occurred in patients and in controls.

CDR1 and CDR2 from the germline V gene are ENHRY and SYGVKD. This CDR3 is built from 13 residues. Both TCR beta VDJ combination and CDR3 sequence profiling were carried out. Genomic DNA was the template for this profiling. TCRdb independently ran MiXCR on the reads; one entry per CDR3 protein. Of roughly 63,000 distinct CDR3 sequences detected, roughly half appear once; the ten largest clones hold about 8.5%. The chain couples TRBV10-3 to TRBJ1-6; 8 positions match TRBD1. This sequence was found in a human donor in good health, serving as a control. The sample was sorted CD4+, CD8+, or CD8+CD57+ T cells (not recorded which) from PBMCs. As DNA, the CDR3 is TGTGCCAGCAGTCACAGGGGGACGCCACCCCTCCACTTT. This translates into CASSHRGTPPLHF.